The clone carrying this T cell receptor (beta chain) was counted only a few times. A 5'RACE template-switching step, the method used to make TCR cDNA, added a universal primer site and UMIs. TCRdb called the 5' RACE reads again in MiXCR, with one record for every CDR3 protein. The sample records hundreds of thousands of distinct CDR3 sequences, roughly 19% being singletons. Trimming shortened V by 3 bases and J by 4 bases, and 10 bases separated the two germline ends. CDR3 size: 13 residues. Germline values: CDR1 DFQATT, CDR2 SNEGSKA (reference sequence). This entry belongs to a study of T cells after yellow fever vaccination.

The receptor's source is a young man who received the YFV17D yellow fever vaccine. The chain carries TRBV20-1 and TRBJ2-1; either TRBD1 or TRBD2 may fit D (5 bases each). Here the sequenced sample was PBMCs, taken 15 days after the yellow fever booster vaccination. CDR3 sequence (DNA): TGCAGTGCTAGCCCTGGGGGTTACAATGAGCAGTTCTTC. Translation: CSASPGGYNEQFF.